This T cell receptor (beta chain) was captured in a study of cytomegalovirus exposure and HLA in healthy donors. Study-wide points: Earlier findings revealed that most TCR beta V segments proved productive either about 90% or about 30% of the time. In a later analysis, the majority of CMV-associated beta chains seemingly showed HLA restriction. The study carried out a later analysis of TCR beta sequences. It associated 15,000 to 20,000 of them with specific HLA alleles at a false discovery rate of 0.05.

The PCR was carried out with 60 Vbeta primers and 13 Jbeta primers. Original data processing: Some 12 million shared chains were among the roughly 78 million unique TCR beta chains that a later analysis counted. Using immunoSEQ multiplex PCR, the repertoire was profiled, and TCRdb retains in-frame clones only, with some absent. For V, J and clone size, that table is used; D and trimming come from the DNA. The table lists 130,000 to 150,000 clones, about four fifths of them singletons, with 4.5% to 5.5% in the top ten. CDR1 is LNHDA, CDR2 SQIVND, per germline (reference sequence). Trimming cost V 5 bases and J 7 bases; bases outside gene matches: 6. The CDR3 loop spans 13 amino acids. With respect to this clone: Its antigen remains unidentified.

The specimen sequenced was PBMCs. V and J are TRBV19 and TRBJ1-2, with 8 bases aligning to TRBD1. The receptor was isolated from a man aged 35-49 years in good health and CMV-seronegative. CDR3 protein: CASSQGQGGGYTF. CDR3 DNA: TGTGCCAGTAGTCAAGGACAGGGCGGTGGCTACACCTTC.